Shown below are 21 T cell receptor beta chains from a single sample sequenced in a study of post-analysis software for immune sequencing data. Study outcomes and limitations: Patients showed TRBV5-6, TRBV5-1 and TRBV20-1 among 4 or 5 TRBV segments more frequent than in controls.

Their antigen targets remain unknown. Carried by the TCR beta cDNA libraries were unique molecular identifiers. TCRdb ran MiXCR on the PCR reads and lists one entry per CDR3 protein. The repertoire holds almost 700,000 distinct CDR3 sequences, with approximately 59% as singletons. Input material: blood. The receptor set was obtained from a girl aged 2-10 years with multiple sclerosis.

This chain joins TRBV5-6 and TRBJ2-3; D is unclear. The CDR3 has 14 amino acids. V lost 2 bases to trimming and J lost 10 bases, with 17 bases between them. Germline V gene data show CDR1 as SGHDT and CDR2 as YYEEEE. CDR3 in amino acids: CASSLGRVLESQYF. The CDR3 region has the DNA TGTGCCAGCAGCTTAGGACGTGTATTGGAGTCGCAGTATTTT. Together with reference TRBV5-6 and TRBJ2-3, the CDR3 gives the full variable domain: DAGVTQSPTHLIKTRGQQVTLRCSPKSGHDTVSWYQQALGQGPQFIFQYYEEEERQRGNFPDRFSGHQFPNYSSELNVNALLLGDSALYLCASSLGRVLESQYFGPGTRLTVL.

V gene TRBV3-1 combines with J gene TRBJ2-2, with 7 bases matching TRBD2. The CDR3 has 16 residues. V gave up 4 bases and J gave up 4 bases; unmatched junction bases: 9. Germline V gene lookup returns CDR1 LGHDT and CDR2 YNNKEL (reference sequence). The CDR3 sequence: CASSPLRLAVTGELFF. The CDR3, as DNA: TGTGCCAGCAGCCCCCTCCGGCTAGCGGTCACCGGGGAGCTGTTTTTT.

The gene calls are TRBV7-9 and TRBJ2-1, with D tentatively TRBD1 or TRBD2 (5 bases each). Germline CDR1 SEHNR, CDR2 FQNEAQ (reference sequence). This CDR3 spans 17 amino acids. Trimming took off 6 bases at V and 6 bases at J, with 24 bases between the two ends. The CDR3 spells CASSGKKGRALGNEQFF. The CDR3 DNA is TGTGCCAGCAGTGGAAAAAAGGGACGGGCTTTGGGCAATGAGCAGTTCTTC.

The chain links TRBV20-1 to TRBJ1-6, with D tentatively TRBD1 (5 bases). This CDR3 has 15 residues. Deletions cut 6 bases from V and 10 bases from J, with 22 bases between. The germline V gene encodes CDR1 DFQATT and CDR2 SNEGSKA (reference sequence). The CDR3 reads CSAPWGGRAGSPLHF. DNA of the CDR3: TGCAGTGCCCCTTGGGGTGGCAGGGCGGGATCACCCCTCCACTTT.

This chain connects TRBV20-1 to TRBJ2-5, with a tentative D call TRBD1 (5 bases). With 3 bases removed from V and 1 base from J, the gap between germline ends came to 21 bases. The CDR3 is 17 amino acids. Looked up from germline, CDR1 is DFQATT and CDR2 is SNEGSKA (reference sequence). The CDR3 region has the DNA TGCAGTGCTAGGGAAGGGTCGACAGAAAACCGCCAAGAGACCCAGTACTTC. It yields the protein CSAREGSTENRQETQYF.

The chain couples TRBV7-2 to TRBJ1-2, with D tentatively TRBD1 (6 bases). V was clipped by 5 bases and J by 3 bases, with 13 bases between them. This CDR3 is 14 amino acids long. Germline-derived CDR1 and CDR2 are SGHTA and FQGNSA. Here the CDR3 DNA reads TGTGCCAGCAGCCTAACCCAGGGGCACTATGGCTACACCTTC. This encodes CASSLTQGHYGYTF.

The chain carries TRBV6-6 and TRBJ2-1; TRBD1 aligns across 8 bases. CDR1 is MNHNY, CDR2 SVGAGI, per germline (reference sequence). Trimming cost V 8 bases and J 5 bases; bases outside gene matches: 11. The CDR3 spans 15 residues. CDR3 DNA sequence: TGTGCCAGCTCCGACCGGGACAGGCTGCACAATGAGCAGTTCTTC. Protein product: CASSDRDRLHNEQFF.

A few counts support this clonotype. The gene calls are TRBV6-1 and TRBJ2-7; no definite D call. Trimming took off 4 bases at V and 2 bases at J, with 6 bases between the two ends. This CDR3 is 12 amino acids long. Germline V gene sequence: CDR1 MNHNS, CDR2 SASEGT. The CDR3 sequence is CASSAQPYEQYF. The CDR3 DNA reads as TGTGCCAGCAGTGCTCAACCCTACGAGCAGTACTTC.

CDR3 loop: CASSLVVGPSSYNEQFF. The CDR3 DNA is TGCGCCAGCAGCTTGGTGGTAGGACCGAGCTCCTACAATGAGCAGTTCTTC. This rearrangement joins TRBV5-1 to TRBJ2-1, with D unresolved. Germline CDR1 is SGHRS and CDR2 is YFSETQ. V was trimmed by 0 bases and J by 0 bases, leaving 13 bases between them. The CDR3 is 17 residues long.

This chain links TRBV24-1 with TRBJ2-5; 7 nucleotides match TRBD1. The germline V gene encodes CDR1 KGHDR and CDR2 SFDVKD. J lost 4 bases, V lost 0 bases, and 4 bases had no gene match. There are 15 residues in the CDR3. CDR3 sequence: CATSDLDRAGETQYF. DNA for the CDR3: TGTGCCACCAGTGATTTGGACAGGGCCGGAGAGACCCAGTACTTC.

V usage is TRBV20-1 and J usage is TRBJ2-5, with D maybe TRBD2 (6 bases). The DNA end lines up better with TRBJ2-7; the J call may be wrong. Germline-derived CDR1 and CDR2 are DFQATT and SNEGSKA (reference sequence). This CDR3 contains 12 residues. The CDR3 DNA sequence: TGCAGTGCTGTCTATAGCGGCTACGAGCAGTACTTC. Translated, it gives CSAVYSGYEQYF.

V is TRBV7-9 and J is TRBJ2-1; TRBD1 might be the D (6 bases). The V end was cut by 10 bases, the J end by 7 bases, with 20 bases between. Germline assignment: CDR1 SEHNR and CDR2 FQNEAQ (reference sequence). The length of the CDR3 is 14 residues. CDR3 region: CAMLDRDGINEQFF. In nucleotides, the CDR3 is TGTGCCATGCTGGACAGAGACGGGATAAATGAGCAGTTCTTC.

This clonotype was seen more than once but under ten times. The J gene is TRBJ1-2, the V gene TRBV2; no definite D call. Trimming stripped 1 base from V and 1 base from J, with 13 bases between. The CDR3 consists of 16 residues. Germline CDR1 reads SNHLY; CDR2 reads FYNNEI. CDR3 in amino acids: CASSEVSAKLNYGYTF. The CDR3 DNA reads as TGTGCCAGCAGTGAAGTCTCGGCCAAGCTTAACTATGGCTACACCTTC.

This clonotype has only a few counts. The gene calls are TRBV11-2 and TRBJ2-3; unclear D gene. V was clipped by 5 bases and J by 2 bases, with 17 bases between them. The CDR3 totals 16 residues. The V gene's germline CDR1 is SGHAT and CDR2 FQNNGV. CDR3 loop: CASSPGGGGVTDTQYF. DNA for the CDR3: TGTGCCAGCAGCCCAGGTGGTGGTGGGGTCACAGATACGCAGTATTTT.

The V call is TRBV11-2, the J call TRBJ2-1, with a possible D match to TRBD1 (5 bases). V dropped 0 bases and J dropped 2 bases, with 14 bases sitting between them. Germline V gene sequence: CDR1 SGHAT, CDR2 FQNNGV. There are 17 residues in the CDR3. The CDR3 protein is CASSLDPDPGPYNEQFF. The CDR3 DNA reads TGTGCCAGCAGCTTAGATCCCGACCCAGGGCCCTACAATGAGCAGTTCTTC.

V and J are TRBV6-5 and TRBJ1-6, with D possibly being TRBD1 (6 bases). There are 16 residues in the CDR3. The V gene lost 4 bases and the J gene lost 8 bases, with 18 bases spanning the gap. The germline CDR1 and CDR2 sequences are MNHEY and SVGAGI. The CDR3 here is CASSFPGQRGYSPLHF. CDR3 nucleotide sequence: TGTGCCAGCAGTTTCCCAGGACAGCGCGGATATTCACCCCTCCACTTT.

The V and J genes are TRBV20-1 and TRBJ2-3, with a possible D match to TRBD2 (6 bases). Germline CDR1 and CDR2: DFQATT and SNEGSKA (reference sequence). The CDR3 extends over 14 amino acids. The V and J ends lost 0 bases and 5 bases respectively, with 12 bases between them. The CDR3 spells CSARDSSGGDTQYF. CDR3 nucleotide sequence: TGCAGTGCTAGAGATAGTAGCGGCGGAGATACGCAGTATTTT.

This clonotype was seen once. The chain recombines TRBV12-3 or TRBV12-4 with TRBJ2-1; D perhaps matches TRBD2 (6 bases). With 0 bases removed from V and 9 bases from J, the gap between germline ends came to 9 bases. This CDR3 has 13 residues. This CDR3 is CASSLAREAEQFF. In DNA form, the CDR3 reads TGTGCCAGCAGTTTAGCGCGGGAAGCTGAGCAGTTCTTC.

The chain couples TRBV7-8 to TRBJ2-6; 7 nucleotides align to TRBD1. The CDR3 is made up of 20 amino acids. V dropped 8 bases and J dropped 1; count of bases not matched to a gene: 20. Germline CDR1 is SGHVS and CDR2 is FQNEAQ. CDR3 in amino acids: CASPSGTERLRVSGANVLTF. The DNA for the CDR3 is TGTGCCAGCCCCTCTGGGACAGAGAGATTGAGGGTTTCTGGGGCCAACGTCCTGACTTTC.

This chain uses TRBV7-6 with TRBJ2-5, with TRBD2 identical over 11 bases. V lost 3 bases and J lost 5; bases outside the gene matches: 11. Germline V CDR1 and CDR2: SGHVS, FNYEAQ. CDR3 length: 17 residues. The DNA of the CDR3 is TGTGCCAGCAGCTTGGGTAGCGGGGGGGCCATACAGGAGACCCAGTACTTC. It translates to CASSLGSGGAIQETQYF. Combining the CDR3 with reference TRBV7-6 and TRBJ2-5 gives the whole variable domain GAGVSQSPRYKVTKRGQDVALRCDPISGHVSLYWYRQALGQGPEFLTYFNYEAQQDKSGLPNDRFSAERPEGSISTLTIQRTEQRDSAMYRCASSLGSGGAIQETQYFGPGTRLLVL.

The chain recombines TRBV12-3 or TRBV12-4 with TRBJ2-1, with 8 positions matching TRBD1. The V gene end was trimmed by 4 bases and the J gene end by 1 base; junction bases not matched to a gene: 15. The CDR3 is 19 residues long. In nucleotides, the CDR3 is TGTGCCAGCAGTTCCCCCGGACAGGGAGTAGTGGGTTCCTACAATGAGCAGTTCTTC. Its translation: CASSSPGQGVVGSYNEQFF.